The source of this T cell receptor (beta chain) is a study of blood T cell repertoires in COVID-19. Study overall: Sources were T cells, B-cell-depleted T cells, or PBMCs; the material itself was cDNA or gDNA.

Repertoires were generated with immunoSEQ multiplex PCR, while TCRdb's copy carries only in-frame clones and drops some. The table shows roughly 150,000 clones, with around four fifths occurring only once. Sequencing was carried out using PBMCs or T cells enriched from blood (not recorded which). The receptor's source is a woman in her fifties or sixties who had recovered from COVID-19.

The CDR3 sequence is CASSQGDSLTYTGELFF. DNA of the CDR3: TGCGCCAGCAGCCAAGGGGACAGCCTTACGTACACCGGGGAGCTGTTTTTT. This chain links TRBV4-1 with TRBJ2-2, with TRBD1 matching over 7 bases. The junction had 8 bases not matched to a gene; V was cut back by 1 base and J by 3 bases. Germline V lookup: CDR1 MGHRA, CDR2 YSYEKL. CDR3 size: 17 residues.